This T cell receptor beta chain was identified in a study of shared clonotypes between healthy human individuals. Study outcomes and limitations: Sampling included only blood; tissue repertoires likely differ.

This clone appeared a single time. Its antigen is not identified. The CDR3 has 14 residues. Germline values: CDR1 MNHEY, CDR2 SMNVEV (reference sequence). J lost 7 bases, V lost 2 bases, and 6 bases had no gene match. The repertoire was sequenced with immunoSEQ multiplex PCR; TCRdb's copy has only in-frame clones and lacks some. The data hold hundreds of thousands of clones, with approximately 96% observed a single time. Naive CD8 isolation took CD45RO-negative cells positively selected for CCR7 and excluded terminally differentiated effector memory CD45RA+ cells. The donors were all Caucasian adults (living in Nashville, Tennessee).

This clonotype was obtained from a woman in her twenties or thirties in good health. The source material was naive CD8+ T cells sorted from blood. This sequence joins TRBV27 and TRBJ1-2; 8 bases match TRBD1. The CDR3 spells CASSLRTGWPGYTF. CDR3 in DNA: TGTGCCAGCAGTTTACGGACAGGGTGGCCTGGCTACACCTTC.